This TCR beta chain was captured in a study of OX40 agonist ivuxolimab in advanced cancers. Study-level results: Nonresponders, in some cases, also had low normalized T-cell clonal expansion. Relative to CD4+, CD8+ T cells held more expanded clones on average. In the expanded peripheral T cells, antigen specificity was never determined.

Germline-derived CDR1 and CDR2 are SQVTM and ANQGSEA. CDR3 size: 11 residues. With regard to this clone: No antigen is known for it.

This table comes from immunoSEQ multiplex PCR, and its TCRdb copy is limited to in-frame clones, with some not included. Among under 25,000 clones, 83% were seen once, and the ten largest hold approximately 21%. The chain recombines TRBV29-1 with TRBJ2-5; D could derive from TRBD1 or TRBD2 (7 bases each). The source material was CD4+ or CD8+ T cells sorted from blood, sampled in a trial of the OX40 agonist ivuxolimab. The sequence was obtained from an adult with an advanced solid tumor such as melanoma, head and neck, liver or kidney cancer. The CDR3 DNA follows: TGCAGTCAGGGGGGGGAGGAGACCCAGTACTTC. Translating gives CSQGGEETQYF. Full variable domain (outside the CDR3, taken from reference TRBV29-1 and TRBJ2-5): SAVISQKPSRDICQRGTSLTIQCQVDSQVTMMFWYRQQPGQSLTLIATANQGSEATYESGFVIDKFPISRPNLTFSTLTVSNMSPEDSSIYLCSQGGEETQYFGPGTRLLVL.